This TCR beta chain is drawn from a study of blood T cell repertoires in COVID-19. Study in general: The samples span acute and convalescent COVID-19 from the United States, Italy and Spain. The cDNA or gDNA used as material had been derived from T cells, B-cell-depleted T cells, or PBMCs.

Original processing notes: Amplified reference gene primers provided the basis for estimating nucleated cell counts. Profiled with immunoSEQ multiplex PCR; TCRdb holds only in-frame clones, not every one. V and J calls and clone size are as listed in that table; D and trimming were resolved from the DNA. The table has fewer than 500,000 clones, roughly 90% seen once. Seattle patients were enrolled while actively infected and followed longitudinally. This CDR3 has 15 residues. Germline trimming cut 6 bases from V and 5 bases from J; bases unmatched to any gene: 7. CDR1 and CDR2 from the germline V gene are ENHRY and SYGVKD.

J is TRBJ2-7 and V is TRBV10-3; 13 bases match TRBD2. The sequenced sample consisted of peripheral blood. This sequence originates from a man younger than 30 with COVID-19, enrolled during active disease. CDR3 sequence (DNA): TGTGCCATCAGAGCCGGGACTAGCGGGATGGACGAGCAGTACTTC. It yields the protein CAIRAGTSGMDEQYF.